This T cell receptor (beta chain) was sequenced for a study of blood T cell repertoires in COVID-19. Assay used: immunoSEQ multiplex PCR; TCRdb lists only in-frame clones, some missing. Altogether approximately 98,000 clones are present, approximately 83% being singletons, with the ten largest covering 4% to 4.5%. Material for sequencing was peripheral blood. The sequence was obtained from a woman in her seventies with acute or convalescent COVID-19.

In DNA, the CDR3 is TGTGCCAGCTCACCACCCCTGGCAGTGAACACCGGGGAGCTGTTTTTT. It specifies CASSPPLAVNTGELFF. This chain links TRBV18 with TRBJ2-2; D is ambiguous. The CDR3 is made up of 16 amino acids. Trimming took off 0 bases at V and 1 base at J, with 9 bases between the two ends. Germline assignment: CDR1 KGHSH and CDR2 LQKENI.